This T cell receptor (beta chain) stems from a study of OX40 agonist ivuxolimab in advanced cancers. Across the study: The study gave patients intravenous ivuxolimab at 0.01 to 10 mg/kg every 2 weeks. Prior anti-PD-1, anti-PD-L1 or anti-CTLA-4 therapy was allowed; around 43% had some.

Overall study findings and caveats: Certain nonresponding patients likewise had low normalized T-cell clonal expansion.

With autoimmune disease history or systemic immunosuppression, patients were excluded. Sequencing used immunoSEQ multiplex PCR; TCRdb keeps in-frame clones, though not all of them. Among 25,000 to 35,000 clones listed, roughly 92% were seen once. V was pared by 1 base and J by 4 bases, with 4 bases of the junction left unmatched. The CDR3 runs to 15 residues. Germline V gene sequence: CDR1 SGHDT, CDR2 YYEEEE. This clone appeared a few times. What it binds is not known. Here the sequenced sample was CD4+ or CD8+ T cells sorted from blood, taken in a trial of the OX40 agonist ivuxolimab. This chain links TRBV5-6 with TRBJ2-3; 9 nucleotides align to TRBD1. The sequence was collected from an adult with an advanced solid tumor such as melanoma, head and neck, liver or kidney cancer. The CDR3 coding sequence is TGTGCCAGCAGCTTGAAACAGGGGGCCTCAGATACGCAGTATTTT. Translating gives CASSLKQGASDTQYF.